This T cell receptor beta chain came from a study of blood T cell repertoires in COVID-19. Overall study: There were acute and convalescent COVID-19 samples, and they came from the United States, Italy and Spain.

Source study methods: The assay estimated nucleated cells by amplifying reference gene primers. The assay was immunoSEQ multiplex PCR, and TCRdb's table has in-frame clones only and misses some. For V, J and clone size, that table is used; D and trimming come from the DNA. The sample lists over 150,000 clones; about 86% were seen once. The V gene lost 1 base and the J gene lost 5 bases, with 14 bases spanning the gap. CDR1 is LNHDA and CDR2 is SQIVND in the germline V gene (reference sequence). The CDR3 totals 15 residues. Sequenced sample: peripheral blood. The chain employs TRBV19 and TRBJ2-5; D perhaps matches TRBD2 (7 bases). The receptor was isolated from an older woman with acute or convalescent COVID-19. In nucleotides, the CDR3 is TGTGCCAGTAGTATAGGAGGGGGGGATGGCGAGACCCAGTACTTC. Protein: CASSIGGGDGETQYF.